Listed below are T cell receptor beta chains from one sample, sequenced in a study of blood T cell repertoires in COVID-19. The protocol was immunoSEQ multiplex PCR, while the TCRdb copy is restricted to in-frame clones and leaves out a portion. The sample consists of approximately 170,000 clones, more than 65% of them appearing once. Sequenced sample: peripheral blood. These receptors came from a woman older than 75 with active or convalescent COVID-19. Both conserved end residues are part of each CDR3. A D gene is named only where the DNA matches it firmly. Size values are once, few and many counts, or a class for expanded clones, and some rows have none.

CASSSDRVYGYTF	TGCGCCAGCAGCTCGGACAGGGTCTATGGCTACACCTTC	TRBJ1-2	TRBV5-1	NA	TRBD1
CASSIGDRGFNTEAFF	TGTGCCAGTAGTATCGGGGACAGGGGCTTCAACACTGAAGCTTTCTTT	TRBJ1-1	TRBV19	NA	TRBD1
CASSFSESSGNTIYF	TGTGCCAGCAGCTTTTCGGAGAGCTCTGGAAACACCATATATTTT	TRBJ1-3	TRBV13	NA	NA
CASSGRQRDEQYF	TGTGCCAGCAGCGGGAGACAGCGGGACGAGCAGTACTTC	TRBJ2-7	TRBV14	NA	NA
CASSYSWGPHGTEAFF	TGTGCCAGCAGTTACTCGTGGGGCCCCCATGGCACTGAAGCTTTCTTT	TRBJ1-1	TRBV6-5	NA	NA
CAWTLAGGGVEKLFF	TGTGCCTGGACACTTGCAGGGGGCGGAGTAGAAAAACTGTTTTTT	TRBJ1-4	TRBV30	NA	TRBD1
CASSQVSGGYNEQFF	TGTGCCAGCAGCCAAGTTTCAGGGGGGTACAATGAGCAGTTCTTC	TRBJ2-1	TRBV14	NA	NA
CASSPAGLPSGANVLTF	TGTGCCAGCTCACCAGCGGGACTGCCCTCTGGGGCCAACGTCCTGACTTTC	TRBJ2-6	TRBV18	NA	NA
CASSPLLRRINEQFF	TGCGCCAGCAGCCCTCTACTCAGGAGGATCAATGAGCAGTTCTTC	TRBJ2-1	TRBV4-1	NA	NA
CASKLAGDYNEQFF	TGTGCCAGCAAACTAGCGGGGGACTACAATGAGCAGTTCTTC	TRBJ2-1	TRBV3-1/TRBV3-2	once	TRBD2
CASSELGQGNSPLHF	TGTGCCAGCAGTGAACTAGGACAGGGGAATTCACCCCTCCACTTT	TRBJ1-6	TRBV2	few	TRBD1
CASSLQGIEDEAFF	TGTGCCAGCAGCTTACAGGGAATTGAGGATGAAGCTTTCTTT	TRBJ1-1	TRBV7-9	NA	NA
CASRFSPARTGELFF	TGTGCCAGCAGGTTCTCTCCGGCGAGGACCGGGGAGCTGTTTTTT	TRBJ2-2	TRBV27	once	NA
CASSLASPTNEKLFF	TGTGCCAGCAGCTTGGCGAGCCCCACTAATGAAAAACTGTTTTTT	TRBJ1-4	TRBV5-4	NA	NA
CASTDRDRGGYTF	TGTGCCAGTACCGATAGGGACAGGGGTGGCTACACCTTC	TRBJ1-2	TRBV19	NA	TRBD1
CASSEALGDSYGYTF	TGTGCCAGCAGTGAAGCGCTTGGGGACAGCTATGGCTACACCTTC	TRBJ1-2	TRBV2	NA	TRBD1
CASSFGLLTDTQYF	TGTGCCAGCAGTTTCGGACTCTTGACAGATACGCAGTATTTT	TRBJ2-3	TRBV27	once	NA
CASSLPSSGDEQFF	TGCGCCAGCAGCTTGCCTAGCAGTGGCGATGAGCAGTTCTTC	TRBJ2-1	TRBV5-1	few	NA
CASSLNSSPGNTIYF	TGTGCCAGCAGCTTAAACAGTTCGCCCGGAAACACCATATATTTT	TRBJ1-3	TRBV7-3	NA	NA
CASSPGVAGASNTGELFF	TGCGCCAGCAGCCCCGGGGTAGCGGGAGCCTCGAACACCGGGGAGCTGTTTTTT	TRBJ2-2	TRBV4-1	NA	TRBD2
CASSEARIDTQYF	TGTGCCAGCAGTGAAGCGCGAATAGATACGCAGTATTTT	TRBJ2-3	TRBV2	NA	NA
CASTRQGALGEQFF	TGTGCCAGCACCCGACAGGGGGCGCTTGGTGAGCAGTTCTTC	TRBJ2-1	TRBV2	NA	TRBD1
CASSQDLGHQAYEQYF	TGCGCCAGCAGCCAAGATCTGGGCCACCAAGCCTACGAGCAGTACTTC	TRBJ2-7	TRBV4-1	few	NA
CAWSTGGYSEAFF	TGTGCCTGGAGTACAGGGGGATATTCTGAAGCTTTCTTT	TRBJ1-1	TRBV30	NA	TRBD1
CASSSQGFTPLHF	TGTGCCAGCAGTTCCCAGGGTTTTACACCCCTCCACTTT	TRBJ1-6	TRBV6-6	NA	NA
CASSYSGQPPYEKLFF	TGTGCCAGCAGTTACTCAGGACAGCCGCCCTATGAAAAACTGTTTTTT	TRBJ1-4	TRBV6-2/TRBV6-3	NA	NA
CASSRTGGDSPLHF	TGTGCCAGCAGCAGGACAGGGGGCGATTCACCCCTCCACTTT	TRBJ1-6	TRBV6-5	NA	TRBD1
CASSDSYQETQYF	TGCGCCAGCAGTGATTCGTACCAAGAGACCCAGTACTTC	TRBJ2-5	TRBV10-1	once	NA
CASPSGTEETQYF	TGTGCCAGCCCTAGCGGGACCGAAGAGACCCAGTACTTC	TRBJ2-5	TRBV18	NA	TRBD2
CASSLAGTSGSIGNEQFF	TGTGCCAGCAGCTTAGCTGGGACTAGCGGGAGCATAGGCAATGAGCAGTTCTTC	TRBJ2-1	TRBV7-9	NA	TRBD2
CASSYTGEETQYF	TGTGCCAGCAGTTATACAGGGGAAGAGACCCAGTACTTC	TRBJ2-5	TRBV5-6	NA	TRBD1
CASTPGGSRNQPQHF	TGTGCCAGCACCCCGGGGGGGTCGAGAAATCAGCCCCAGCATTTT	TRBJ1-5	TRBV6-5	NA	NA
CASSPDSSEAFF	TGTGCCAGCTCACCCGACAGTTCTGAAGCTTTCTTT	TRBJ1-1	TRBV18	NA	NA
CASSLQTGNTEAFF	TGCGCCAGCAGCCTTCAGACTGGGAACACTGAAGCTTTCTTT	TRBJ1-1	TRBV5-1	NA	NA
CASSISADRGYNEQFF	TGTGCCAGTAGTATTAGTGCGGACAGGGGATACAATGAGCAGTTCTTC	TRBJ2-1	TRBV19	NA	TRBD1
CASSLAEGYTEAFF	TGCGCCAGCAGCTTGGCAGAGGGATACACTGAAGCTTTCTTT	TRBJ1-1	TRBV5-1	NA	NA